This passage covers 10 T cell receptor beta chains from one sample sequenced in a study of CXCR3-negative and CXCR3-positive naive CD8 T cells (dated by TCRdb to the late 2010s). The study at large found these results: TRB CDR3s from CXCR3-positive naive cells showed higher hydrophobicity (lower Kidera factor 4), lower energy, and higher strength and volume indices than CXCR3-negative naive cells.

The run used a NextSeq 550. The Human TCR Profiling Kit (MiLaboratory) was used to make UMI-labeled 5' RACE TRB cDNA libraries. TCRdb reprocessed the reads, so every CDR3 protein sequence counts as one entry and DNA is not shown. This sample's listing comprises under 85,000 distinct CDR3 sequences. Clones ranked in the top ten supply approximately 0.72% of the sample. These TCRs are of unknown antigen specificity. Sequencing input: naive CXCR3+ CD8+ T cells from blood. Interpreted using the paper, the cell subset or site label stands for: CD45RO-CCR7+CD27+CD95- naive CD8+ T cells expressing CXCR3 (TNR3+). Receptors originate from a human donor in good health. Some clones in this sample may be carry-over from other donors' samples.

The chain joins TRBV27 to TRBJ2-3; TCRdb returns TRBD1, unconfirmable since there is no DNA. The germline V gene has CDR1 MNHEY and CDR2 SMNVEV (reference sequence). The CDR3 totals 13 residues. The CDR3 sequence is CASSLLQGDTQYF.

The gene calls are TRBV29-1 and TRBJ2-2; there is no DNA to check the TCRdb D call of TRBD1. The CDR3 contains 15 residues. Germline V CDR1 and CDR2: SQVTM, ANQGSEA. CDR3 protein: CSVRGLGAPAGELFF.

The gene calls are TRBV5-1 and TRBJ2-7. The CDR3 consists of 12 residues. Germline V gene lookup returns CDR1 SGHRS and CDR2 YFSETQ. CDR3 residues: CASSLLGNEQYF.

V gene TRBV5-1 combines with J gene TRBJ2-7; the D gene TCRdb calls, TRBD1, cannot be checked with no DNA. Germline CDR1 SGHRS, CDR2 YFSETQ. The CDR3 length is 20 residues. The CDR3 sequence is CASSFYSTWESPGHFYEQYF.

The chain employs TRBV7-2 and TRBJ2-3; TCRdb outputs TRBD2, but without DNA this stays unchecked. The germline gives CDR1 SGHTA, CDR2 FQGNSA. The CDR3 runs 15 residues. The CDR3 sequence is CASSFLVSSTDTQYF.

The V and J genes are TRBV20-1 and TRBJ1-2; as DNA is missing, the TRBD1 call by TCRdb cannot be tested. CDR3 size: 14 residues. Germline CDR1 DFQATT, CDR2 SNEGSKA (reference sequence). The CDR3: CSAMDRGPNYGYTF.

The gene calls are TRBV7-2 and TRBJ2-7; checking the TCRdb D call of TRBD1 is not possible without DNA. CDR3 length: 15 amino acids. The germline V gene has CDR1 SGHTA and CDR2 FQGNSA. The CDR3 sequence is CASSLGGTGSYEQYF.

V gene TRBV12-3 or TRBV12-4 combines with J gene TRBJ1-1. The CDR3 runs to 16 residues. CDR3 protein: CASSLRSRGQNTEAFF.

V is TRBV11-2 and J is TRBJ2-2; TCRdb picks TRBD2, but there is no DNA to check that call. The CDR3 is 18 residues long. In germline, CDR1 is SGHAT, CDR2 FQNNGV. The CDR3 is CASSLVGLAGMNTGELFF. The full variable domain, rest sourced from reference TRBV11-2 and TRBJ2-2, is EAGVAQSPRYKIIEKRQSVAFWCNPISGHATLYWYQQILGQGPKLLIQFQNNGVVDDSQLPKDRFSAERLKGVDSTLKIQPAKLEDSAVYLCASSLVGLAGMNTGELFFGEGSRLTVL.

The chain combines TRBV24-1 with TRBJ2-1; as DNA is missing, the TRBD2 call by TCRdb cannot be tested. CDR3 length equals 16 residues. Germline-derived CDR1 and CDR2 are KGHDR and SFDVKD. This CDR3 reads CATSDPPGTSGDEQFF.